This T cell receptor (beta chain) was identified in a study of blood T cell repertoires in COVID-19. The protocol was immunoSEQ multiplex PCR, while the TCRdb copy is restricted to in-frame clones and leaves out a portion. This table holds some 170,000 clones, around 84% found once. This clone was observed a single time. The clonotype was recovered from a man aged 45-60 years who had recovered from COVID-19. Source material: PBMCs or T cells enriched from blood (not recorded which).

The CDR3 region has the DNA TGTGCCAGCAGTGAAGGGACAGGCCGAAGCTCCTATAATTCACCCCTCCACTTT. This encodes CASSEGTGRSSYNSPLHF. V usage is TRBV6-1 and J usage is TRBJ1-6; TRBD1 aligns across 7 bases. The CDR3 runs to 18 residues. Trimming removed 1 base from V and 0 bases from J; junction bases left unmatched: 6. Germline values: CDR1 MNHNS, CDR2 SASEGT.